This TCR beta chain is from a study of blood T cell repertoires in COVID-19. This CDR3 contains 13 residues. With 4 bases removed from V and 6 bases from J, the gap between germline ends came to 13 bases. In germline, CDR1 is LGHDT, CDR2 YNNKEL (reference sequence). Data came from immunoSEQ multiplex PCR; TCRdb stores just in-frame clones and leaves some out. The table has some 300,000 clones, nearly 90% seen once; the top ten hold 0.8% to 1.3%. The sequencing sample was made of peripheral blood. The receptor comes from a woman aged 40 to 50 with COVID-19, enrolled during active disease. This chain links TRBV3-1 (or the pseudogene TRBV3-2) with TRBJ2-7; the D gene is possibly TRBD2 (5 bases). CDR3 amino acids: CASSPSEEAEQYF. CDR3 sequence (DNA): TGTGCCAGCAGCCCCTCAGAGGAGGCCGAGCAGTACTTC.